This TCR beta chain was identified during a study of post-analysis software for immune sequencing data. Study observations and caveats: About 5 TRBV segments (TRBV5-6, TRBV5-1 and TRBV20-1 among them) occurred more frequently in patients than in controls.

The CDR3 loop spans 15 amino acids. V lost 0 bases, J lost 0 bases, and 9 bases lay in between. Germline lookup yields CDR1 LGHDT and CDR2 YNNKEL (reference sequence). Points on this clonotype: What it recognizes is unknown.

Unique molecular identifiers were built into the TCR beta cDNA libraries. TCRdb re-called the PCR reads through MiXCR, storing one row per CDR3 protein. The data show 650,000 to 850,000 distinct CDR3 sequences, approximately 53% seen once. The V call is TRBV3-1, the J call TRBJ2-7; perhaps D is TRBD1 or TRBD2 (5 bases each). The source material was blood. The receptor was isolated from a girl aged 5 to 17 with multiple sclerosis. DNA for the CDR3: TGTGCCAGCAGCCAAGAAGGGACGGACTCCTACGAGCAGTACTTC. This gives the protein CASSQEGTDSYEQYF.